Sequencing of this T cell receptor (beta chain) was carried out in a study of T cells after yellow fever vaccination (dated by TCRdb to about 2019). Study-wide context: The SMART-Seq v4 Ultra Low Input RNA kit was used to prepare libraries from fractions with low cell numbers. Two healthy male donors, one aged 18 to 30 and one aged 30 to 40 years, made up the cohort. Bulk TCR alpha and beta repertoires were sequenced longitudinally to track T-cell clones before and after primary and booster YFV17D yellow fever vaccination. Bulk PBMC replicates and cell subsets were isolated from blood drawn at multiple timepoints before and after both primary and secondary immunization. What the work shows at the level of the full study, not this receptor alone: A small fraction of clonotypes appeared in both the CD4 and CD8 compartments, likely as a result of convergent recombination. Compared with the primary T-cell response, the secondary T-cell response was weaker but faster, peaking on day 5 rather than day 15. Because abundant contaminating clonotypes from the bulk population could be contained in FACS-sorted repertoires, computational filtering was required. Because only a couple of donors were included in the study, the extent to which the findings can be generalized is limited. Most clones expanded after primary vaccination (around 97% of CD4 and 88% of CD8) were re-detected after the booster, suggesting that broad memory maintenance occurred.

This clonotype occurred many times. Its specific antigen is unknown. Per-nucleotide qualities are absent, and no much larger clonotype sits a single base away. The CDR3 contains 15 residues, cysteine and phenylalanine counted. The kept DNA is CDR3 alone, 45 bases in frame from the first base. The CDR1 and CDR2 encoded by the germline V gene (reference sequence) are LGHDT and YNNKEL. V was cut back by 4 bases and J by 3 bases, leaving a gap of 16 bases between them. The sample's treatment or condition label, in plain terms: live attenuated yellow fever vaccine strain. At each blood-draw timepoint, two biological replicates of bulk PBMCs were collected. A standard Ficoll-Paque protocol was used to isolate PBMCs from peripheral blood. RNA was extracted with TriZol from bulk PBMCs, CD4 and CD8 fractions, and dextramer-positive and dextramer-negative fractions. TCR cDNA was synthesized by 5'RACE template switching, which introduced a universal primer site and unique molecular identifiers. Priming of cDNA synthesis was performed from both the TCR alpha and TCR beta constant segments. Libraries were amplified in two PCR steps, with sample barcodes and sequencing adapters added in the second step. Sequencing of the libraries was done on either Illumina HiSeq 2500 (2x100 bp) or NovaSeq (2x150 bp). Concerning the study's data processing: MIGEC handled demultiplexing of reads and collapsing into UMI consensus sequences, while MiXCR performed V(D)J alignment. Vaccine-responding clonotypes were identified with edgeR using replicate PBMC samples, with FDR below 0.01 and a log2 fold change above 5 up to day 15 being required. Each bulk clonotype received a CD4 or CD8 identity based on whether the sequenced CD4 or CD8 repertoire contained that clonotype at higher abundance. The public reads were quality trimmed at Q25 with fastp and then assembled into clones with MiXCR by TCRdb, keeping productive beta chains. Rows with one shared CDR3 protein collapse into an entry with the most common genes and DNA. These V and J calls rely on TCRdb rather than the paper's analysis. The sample profile shows 500,000 to 650,000 distinct CDR3 sequences; approximately 13% of them were found once. The ten largest clones capture about 15% of the sample.

The sequence links TRBV3-1 to TRBJ2-7; no D gene is confidently identified. The material sequenced was PBMCs, taken on the day of the yellow fever booster vaccination. The origin of this receptor is a man aged 25 to 45 who received the YFV17D yellow fever vaccine. The sequenced DNA is TGTGCCAGCAGCCGAACGCAGGATACCTACTACGAGCAGTACTTC. Its coded protein is CASSRTQDTYYEQYF.